This T cell receptor (beta chain) was obtained from a study of T-cell memory formation after mild COVID-19. Trimming pared 3 bases from V and 2 bases from J, leaving 8 bases between. Per the germline V gene, CDR1 is GTSNPN and CDR2 is SVGIG (reference sequence). The CDR3 loop spans 13 amino acids. MiXCR, run by TCRdb on the 5' RACE reads, gives a single entry per CDR3 protein. The sample holds some 120,000 distinct CDR3 sequences, about 18% seen once. The chain recombines TRBV30 with TRBJ2-1; D not certain. The clonotype was recovered from a man younger than 35 who had mild COVID-19 (a few samples of this study predate the infection). Cell type and time point are not known. The material sequenced was PBMCs or a T cell subset sorted from them (not recorded which). The CDR3 DNA reads TGTGCCTGGAGCGGTAGTACCTACAATGAGCAGTTCTTC. As protein: CAWSGSTYNEQFF. The whole variable domain, filled in from reference TRBV30 and TRBJ2-1, reads SQTIHQWPATLVQPVGSPLSLECTVEGTSNPNLYWYRQAAGRGLQLLFYSVGIGQISSEVPQNLSASRPQDRQFILSSKKLLLSDSGFYLCAWSGSTYNEQFFGPGTRLTVL.